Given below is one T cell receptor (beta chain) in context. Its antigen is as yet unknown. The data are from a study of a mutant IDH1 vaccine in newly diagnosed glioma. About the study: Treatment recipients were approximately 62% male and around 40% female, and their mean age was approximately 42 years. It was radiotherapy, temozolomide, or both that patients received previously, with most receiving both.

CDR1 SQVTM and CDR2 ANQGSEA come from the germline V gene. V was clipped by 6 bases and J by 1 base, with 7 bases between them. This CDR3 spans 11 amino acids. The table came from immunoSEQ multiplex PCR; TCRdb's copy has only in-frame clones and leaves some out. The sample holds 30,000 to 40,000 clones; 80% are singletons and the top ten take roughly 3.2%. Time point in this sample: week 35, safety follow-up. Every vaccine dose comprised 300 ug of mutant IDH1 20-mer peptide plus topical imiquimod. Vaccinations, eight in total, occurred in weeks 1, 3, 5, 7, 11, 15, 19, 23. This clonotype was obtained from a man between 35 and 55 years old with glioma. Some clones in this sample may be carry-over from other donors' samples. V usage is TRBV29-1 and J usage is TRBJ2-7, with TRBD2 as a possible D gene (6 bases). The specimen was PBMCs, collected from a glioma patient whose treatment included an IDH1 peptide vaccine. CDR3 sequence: CSVGTSYEQYF. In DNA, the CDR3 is TGCAGCGTAGGGACTTCCTACGAGCAGTACTTC.